This TCR beta chain was identified during a study of CD8 T cells in Susac syndrome. CDR3 size: 15 residues. Looked up from germline, CDR1 is SNHLY and CDR2 is FYNNEI. V lost 6 bases and J lost 9; bases outside the gene matches: 9. Healthy donors served as the controls. They were matched for age and sex. The authors negatively isolated CD8+ and CD4+ T cells and FACS-enriched TEMRA cells. The authors reverse transcribed about 0.5 to 1 ug RNA with random hexamers. TCR beta CDR3 was amplified by immunoSEQ multiplex PCR. This amplification extended across 54 Vbeta and 13 Jbeta segments. TCRdb itself ran the immunoSEQ multiplex PCR reads through MiXCR, one entry per CDR3 protein. This table holds roughly 110,000 distinct CDR3 sequences, approximately 90% found once.

The sequence was collected from a human donor in good health. The sequenced sample was CD8+ T cells from PBMCs. V and J are TRBV2 and TRBJ2-1; 12 positions match TRBD2. The CDR3 DNA reads TGTGCCAGCAGGGTTGGACTAGCGGGAACCGGTGAGCAGTTCTTC. This encodes CASRVGLAGTGEQFF.